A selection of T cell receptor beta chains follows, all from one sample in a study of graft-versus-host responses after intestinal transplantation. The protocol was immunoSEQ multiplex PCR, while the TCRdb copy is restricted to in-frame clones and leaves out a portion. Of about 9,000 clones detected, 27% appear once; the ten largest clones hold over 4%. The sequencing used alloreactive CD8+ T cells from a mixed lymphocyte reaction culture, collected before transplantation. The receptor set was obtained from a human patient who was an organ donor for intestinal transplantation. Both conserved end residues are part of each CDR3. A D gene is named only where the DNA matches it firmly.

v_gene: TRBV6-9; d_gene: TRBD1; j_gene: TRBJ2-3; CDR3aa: CASSSTAGGSDTQYF
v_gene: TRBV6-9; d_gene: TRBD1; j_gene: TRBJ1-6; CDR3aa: CASSYSMDRTLHF
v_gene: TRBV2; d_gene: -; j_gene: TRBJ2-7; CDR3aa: CASSEESSSYEQYF
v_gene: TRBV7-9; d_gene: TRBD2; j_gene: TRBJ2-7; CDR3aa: CASSRLAGGPYEQYF
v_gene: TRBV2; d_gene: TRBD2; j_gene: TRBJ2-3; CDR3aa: CAMLHSGATDTQYF
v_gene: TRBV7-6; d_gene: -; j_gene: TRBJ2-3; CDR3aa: CASSIPSGQGFSTDTQYF
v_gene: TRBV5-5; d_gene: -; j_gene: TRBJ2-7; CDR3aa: CASSLWVGGSWEQYF
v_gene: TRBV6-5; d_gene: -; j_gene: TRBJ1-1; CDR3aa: CASSGKMNTEAFF
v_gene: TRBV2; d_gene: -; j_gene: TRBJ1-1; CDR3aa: CASSDWEVNTEAFF
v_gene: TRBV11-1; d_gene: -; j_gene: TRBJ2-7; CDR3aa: CASSLKATYEQYF
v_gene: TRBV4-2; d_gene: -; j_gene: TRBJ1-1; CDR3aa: CASSSSIMNTEAFF
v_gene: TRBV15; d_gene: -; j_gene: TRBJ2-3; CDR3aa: CATSRGGGDTQYF
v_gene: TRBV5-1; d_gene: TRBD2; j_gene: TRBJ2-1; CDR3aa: CASSLWRLAPYNEQFF
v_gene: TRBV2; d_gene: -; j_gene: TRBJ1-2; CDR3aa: CATERWQGGSLNYGYTF
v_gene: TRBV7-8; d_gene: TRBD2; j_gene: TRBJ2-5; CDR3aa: CASSLRAGGLETQYF
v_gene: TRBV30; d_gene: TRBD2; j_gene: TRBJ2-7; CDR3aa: CAWEFGGGLNEQYF
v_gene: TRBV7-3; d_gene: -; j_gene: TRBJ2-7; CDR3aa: CASSLWGSSYEQYF
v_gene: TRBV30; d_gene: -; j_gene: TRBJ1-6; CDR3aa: CAWSLGAGSSPLHF
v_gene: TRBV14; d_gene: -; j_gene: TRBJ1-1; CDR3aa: CASSQERVRNTEAFF
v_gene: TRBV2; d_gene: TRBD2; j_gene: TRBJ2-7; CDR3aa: CASSLLAGAYEQYF
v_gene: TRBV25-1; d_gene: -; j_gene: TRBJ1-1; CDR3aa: CAWTSLVRTEAFF
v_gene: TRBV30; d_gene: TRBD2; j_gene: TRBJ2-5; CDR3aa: CAWSGWTSGGGQETQYF
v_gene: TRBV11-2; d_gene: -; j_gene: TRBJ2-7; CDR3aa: CASSLRWNYEQYF
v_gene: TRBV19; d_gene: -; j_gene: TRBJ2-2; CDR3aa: CASSTVSNTGELFF
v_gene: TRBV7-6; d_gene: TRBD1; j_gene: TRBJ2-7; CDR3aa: CASSLQARTGSYEQYF
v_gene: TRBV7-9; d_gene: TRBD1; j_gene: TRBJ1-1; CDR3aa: CASSRTGGNTEAFF
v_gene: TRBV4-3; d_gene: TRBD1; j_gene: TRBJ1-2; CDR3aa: CASSLDRDYGYTF
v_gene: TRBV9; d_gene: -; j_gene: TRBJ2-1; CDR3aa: CASSPFDYNEQFF
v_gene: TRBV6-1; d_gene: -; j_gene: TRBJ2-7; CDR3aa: CASSEESSSYEQYF